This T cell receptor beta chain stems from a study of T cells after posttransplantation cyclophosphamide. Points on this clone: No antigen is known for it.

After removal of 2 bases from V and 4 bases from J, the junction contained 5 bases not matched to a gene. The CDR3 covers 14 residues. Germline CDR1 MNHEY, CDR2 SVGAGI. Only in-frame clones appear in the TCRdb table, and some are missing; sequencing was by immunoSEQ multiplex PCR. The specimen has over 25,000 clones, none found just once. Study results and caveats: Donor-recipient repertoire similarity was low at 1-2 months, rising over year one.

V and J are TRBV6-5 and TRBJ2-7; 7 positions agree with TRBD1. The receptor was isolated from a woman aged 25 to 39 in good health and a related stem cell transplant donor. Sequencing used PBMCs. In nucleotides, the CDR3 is TGTGCCAGCAGTTACCCAGGACAGGCTTACGAGCAGTACTTC. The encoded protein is CASSYPGQAYEQYF.